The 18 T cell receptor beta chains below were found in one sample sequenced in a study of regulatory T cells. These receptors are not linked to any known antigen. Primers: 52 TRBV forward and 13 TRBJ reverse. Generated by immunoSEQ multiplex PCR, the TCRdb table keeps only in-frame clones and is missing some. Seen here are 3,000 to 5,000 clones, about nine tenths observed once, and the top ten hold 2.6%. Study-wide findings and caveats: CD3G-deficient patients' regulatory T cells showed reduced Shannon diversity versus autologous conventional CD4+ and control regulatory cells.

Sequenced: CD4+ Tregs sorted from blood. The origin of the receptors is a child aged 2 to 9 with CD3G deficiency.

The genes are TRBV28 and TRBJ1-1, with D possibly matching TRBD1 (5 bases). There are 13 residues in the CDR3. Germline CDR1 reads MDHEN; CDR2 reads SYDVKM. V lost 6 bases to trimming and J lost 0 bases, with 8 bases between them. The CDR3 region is CASRGGLNTEAFF. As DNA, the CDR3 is TGTGCCAGCAGGGGGGGATTGAACACTGAAGCTTTCTTT.

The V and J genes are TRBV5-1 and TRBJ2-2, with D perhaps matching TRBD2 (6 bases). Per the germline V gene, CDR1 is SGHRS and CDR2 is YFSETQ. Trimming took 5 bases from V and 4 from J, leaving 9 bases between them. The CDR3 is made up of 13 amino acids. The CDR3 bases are TGCGCCAGCAGGGAGGGACCCACCGGGGAGCTGTTTTTT. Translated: CASREGPTGELFF. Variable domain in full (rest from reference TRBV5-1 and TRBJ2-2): KAGVTQTPRYLIKTRGQQVTLSCSPISGHRSVSWYQQTPGQGLQFLFEYFSETQRNKGNFPGRFSGRQFSNSRSEMNVSTLELGDSALYLCASREGPTGELFFGEGSRLTVL.

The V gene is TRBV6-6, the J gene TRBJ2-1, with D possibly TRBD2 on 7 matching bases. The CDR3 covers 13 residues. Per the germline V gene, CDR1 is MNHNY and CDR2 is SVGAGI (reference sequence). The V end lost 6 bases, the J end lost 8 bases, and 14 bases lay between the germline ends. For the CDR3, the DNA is TGTGCCAGCAGGGGAGGGGGTTTACATGAGCAGTTCTTC. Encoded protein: CASRGGGLHEQFF.

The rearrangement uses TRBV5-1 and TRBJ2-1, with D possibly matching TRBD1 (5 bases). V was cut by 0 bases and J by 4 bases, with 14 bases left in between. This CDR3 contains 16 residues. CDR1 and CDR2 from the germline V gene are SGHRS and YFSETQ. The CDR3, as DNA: TGCGCCAGCAGCTTGGTGTCTGGGGCGGATTACAATGAGCAGTTCTTC. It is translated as CASSLVSGADYNEQFF. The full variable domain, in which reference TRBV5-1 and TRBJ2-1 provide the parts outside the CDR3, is KAGVTQTPRYLIKTRGQQVTLSCSPISGHRSVSWYQQTPGQGLQFLFEYFSETQRNKGNFPGRFSGRQFSNSRSEMNVSTLELGDSALYLCASSLVSGADYNEQFFGPGTRLTVL.

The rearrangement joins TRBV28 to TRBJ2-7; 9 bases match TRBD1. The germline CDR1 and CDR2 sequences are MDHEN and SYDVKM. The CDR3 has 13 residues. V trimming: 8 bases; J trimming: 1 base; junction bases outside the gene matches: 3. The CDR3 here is CASGGTGSYEQYF. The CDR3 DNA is TGTGCCAGCGGAGGGACAGGGTCCTACGAGCAGTACTTC.

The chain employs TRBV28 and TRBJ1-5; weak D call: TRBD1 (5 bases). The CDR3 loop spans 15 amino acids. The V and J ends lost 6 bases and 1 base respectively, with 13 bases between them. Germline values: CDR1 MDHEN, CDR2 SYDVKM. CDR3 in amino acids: CASRTRDGSNQPQHF. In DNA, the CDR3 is TGTGCCAGCAGGACCCGGGACGGGAGCAATCAGCCCCAGCATTTT. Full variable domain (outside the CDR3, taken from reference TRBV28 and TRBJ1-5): DVKVTQSSRYLVKRTGEKVFLECVQDMDHENMFWYRQDPGLGLRLIYFSYDVKMKEKGDIPEGYSVSREKKERFSLILESASTNQTSMYLCASRTRDGSNQPQHFGDGTRLSIL.

This CDR3 reads CASSLGGYNEQFF. DNA of the CDR3: TGCGCCAGCAGCTTAGGGGGGTACAATGAGCAGTTCTTC. V gene TRBV5-1 combines with J gene TRBJ2-1; D possibly uses TRBD1 or TRBD2 (6 bases each). CDR3 length: 13 amino acids. CDR1 is SGHRS and CDR2 is YFSETQ in the germline V gene. Trimming removed 2 bases at V and 4 bases at J, with 7 bases between.

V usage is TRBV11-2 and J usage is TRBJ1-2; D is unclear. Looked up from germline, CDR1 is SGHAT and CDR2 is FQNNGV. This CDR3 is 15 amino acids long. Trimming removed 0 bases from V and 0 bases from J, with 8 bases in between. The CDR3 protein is CASSLDRSTNYGYTF. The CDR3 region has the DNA TGTGCCAGCAGCTTAGATAGAAGCACTAACTATGGCTACACCTTC.

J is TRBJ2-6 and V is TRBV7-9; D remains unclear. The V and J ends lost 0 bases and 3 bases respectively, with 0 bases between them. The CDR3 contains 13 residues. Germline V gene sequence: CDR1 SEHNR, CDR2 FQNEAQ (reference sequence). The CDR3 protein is CASSLAGANVLTF. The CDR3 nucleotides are TGTGCCAGCAGCTTAGCTGGGGCCAACGTCCTGACTTTC. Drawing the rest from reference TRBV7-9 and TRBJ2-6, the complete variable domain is DTGVSQNPRHKITKRGQNVTFRCDPISEHNRLYWYRQTLGQGPEFLTYFQNEAQLEKSRLLSDRFSAERPKGSFSTLEIQRTEQGDSAMYLCASSLAGANVLTFGAGSRLTVL.

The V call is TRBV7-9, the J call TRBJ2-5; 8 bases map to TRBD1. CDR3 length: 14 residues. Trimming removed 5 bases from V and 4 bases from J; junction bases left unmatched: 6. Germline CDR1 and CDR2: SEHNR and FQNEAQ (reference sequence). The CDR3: CASSLDRVAETQYF. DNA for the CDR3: TGTGCCAGCAGCCTGGACAGGGTGGCAGAGACCCAGTACTTC.

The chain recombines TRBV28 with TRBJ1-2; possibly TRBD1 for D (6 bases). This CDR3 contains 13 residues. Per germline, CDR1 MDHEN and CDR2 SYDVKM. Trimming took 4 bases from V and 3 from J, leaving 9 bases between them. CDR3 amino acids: CASSWAGDYGYTF. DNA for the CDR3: TGTGCCAGCAGTTGGGCAGGGGACTATGGCTACACCTTC.

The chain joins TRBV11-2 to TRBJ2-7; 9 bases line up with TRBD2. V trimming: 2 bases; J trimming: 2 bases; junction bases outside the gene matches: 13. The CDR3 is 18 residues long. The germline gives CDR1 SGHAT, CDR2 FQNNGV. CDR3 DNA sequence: TGTGCCAGCAGCTTAACGGTAGCGGGAGTCGCCCGAACCTACGAGCAGTACTTC. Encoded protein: CASSLTVAGVARTYEQYF.

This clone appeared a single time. CDR3 residues: CASSEGRTDTQYF. Written as DNA, the CDR3 is TGCGCCAGCAGCGAAGGACGCACAGATACGCAGTATTTT. The rearrangement links TRBV5-1 to TRBJ2-3; D gene uncertain. This CDR3 is built from 13 residues. V dropped 4 bases and J dropped 1 base, with 7 bases sitting between them. CDR1 is SGHRS, CDR2 YFSETQ, per germline. The complete variable domain, with remaining parts taken from reference TRBV5-1 and TRBJ2-3, reads KAGVTQTPRYLIKTRGQQVTLSCSPISGHRSVSWYQQTPGQGLQFLFEYFSETQRNKGNFPGRFSGRQFSNSRSEMNVSTLELGDSALYLCASSEGRTDTQYFGPGTRLTVL.

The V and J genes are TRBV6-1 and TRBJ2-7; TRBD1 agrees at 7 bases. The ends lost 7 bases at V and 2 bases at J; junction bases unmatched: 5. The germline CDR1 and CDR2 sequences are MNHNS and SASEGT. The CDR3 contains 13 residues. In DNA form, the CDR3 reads TGTGCCAGCACTCGGGACAGTCCCTACGAGCAGTACTTC. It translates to CASTRDSPYEQYF.

This chain's CDR3 is CASSSRNEQFF. The DNA of the CDR3 is TGTGCCAGCAGTTCGCGGAATGAGCAGTTCTTC. The chain links TRBV28 to TRBJ2-1, with D uncertain. The CDR3 has 11 residues. CDR1 MDHEN and CDR2 SYDVKM come from the germline V gene. Trimming removed 4 bases at V and 7 bases at J, with 5 bases between. The complete variable domain, with remaining parts taken from reference TRBV28 and TRBJ2-1, reads DVKVTQSSRYLVKRTGEKVFLECVQDMDHENMFWYRQDPGLGLRLIYFSYDVKMKEKGDIPEGYSVSREKKERFSLILESASTNQTSMYLCASSSRNEQFFGPGTRLTVL.

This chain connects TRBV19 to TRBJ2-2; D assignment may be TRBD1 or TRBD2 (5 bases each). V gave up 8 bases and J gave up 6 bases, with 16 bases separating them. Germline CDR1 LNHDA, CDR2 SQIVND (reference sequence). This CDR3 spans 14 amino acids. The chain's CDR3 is CASGDQNRPGELFF. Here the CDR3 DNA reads TGTGCCAGTGGGGACCAAAATCGGCCCGGGGAGCTGTTTTTT.

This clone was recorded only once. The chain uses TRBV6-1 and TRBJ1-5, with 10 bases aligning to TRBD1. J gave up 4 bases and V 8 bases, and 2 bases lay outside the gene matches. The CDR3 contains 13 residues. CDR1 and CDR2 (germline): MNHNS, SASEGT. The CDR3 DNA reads TGTGCCAGCGACAGGGGGCGGAATCAGCCCCAGCATTTT. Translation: CASDRGRNQPQHF.

CDR3 coding DNA: TGTGCCAGCTCAGGAGAAGGGTCCATGAACGCGCAGTACTTC. It yields the protein CASSGEGSMNAQYF. The V call is TRBV18, the J call TRBJ2-7; D call uncertain. This CDR3 has 14 amino acids. V shed 5 bases and J shed 9 bases, with 20 bases lying between them. The germline gives CDR1 KGHSH, CDR2 LQKENI.